Only a few counts were recorded for the clone carrying this T cell receptor beta chain. What it binds is not known. This sample was taken from a study of cytomegalovirus exposure and HLA in healthy donors. Findings and caveats of the study: Looking again later, the authors saw that most CMV-associated TCR beta chains seemed HLA-restricted.

This CDR3 region has 12 residues. Unmatched junction bases numbered 3, after V lost 10 bases and J lost 4 bases. The germline gives CDR1 SNHLY, CDR2 FYNNEI. Researchers ran the PCR with 60 Vbeta and 13 Jbeta primers. Produced via immunoSEQ multiplex PCR; TCRdb's table is partial and in-frame only. The sample has some 94,000 clones, roughly 70% seen once; the top ten hold 2.7%. Sequencing was performed on PBMCs. The rearrangement links TRBV2 to TRBJ2-1, with 8 bases matching TRBD1. This receptor was identified in a man aged 45-60 years in good health and CMV-seronegative. CDR3 nucleotides: TGTGCCATCTGGGACAGGTACAATGAGCAGTTCTTC. Amino acid sequence: CAIWDRYNEQFF.